These 3 T cell receptor beta chains came from one sample sequenced in a study of blood T cell repertoires in COVID-19. This table comes from immunoSEQ multiplex PCR, and its TCRdb copy is limited to in-frame clones, with some not included. In the table there are approximately 200,000 clones, roughly 80% of which are singletons. Sequenced material: PBMCs or T cells enriched from blood (not recorded which). Every receptor here comes from a woman in her 40s with acute COVID-19.

V and J are TRBV7-9 and TRBJ1-6; D gene ambiguous. The V end lost 5 bases, the J end lost 0 bases, and 11 bases lay between the germline ends. This CDR3 is 16 amino acids long. The germline V gene has CDR1 SEHNR and CDR2 FQNEAQ (reference sequence). The CDR3 spells CASSPDGSSYNSPLHF. The CDR3 DNA reads as TGTGCCAGCAGCCCGGACGGGAGCTCCTATAATTCACCCCTCCACTTT.

The CDR3 coding sequence is TGTGCCAGCAGCCCCAGGACTAGCGGGGGGATTACCTACAATGAGCAGTTCTTC. It is translated as CASSPRTSGGITYNEQFF. V and J are TRBV9 and TRBJ2-1; 14 nucleotides line up with TRBD2. The V gene end was trimmed by 4 bases and the J gene end by 2 bases; junction bases not matched to a gene: 8. Germline V gene lookup returns CDR1 SGDLS and CDR2 YYNGEE. There are 18 residues in the CDR3.

CDR3 residues: CASRYTGERFWPQHF. In nucleotides, the CDR3 is TGTGCCAGCAGATATACAGGGGAAAGGTTTTGGCCCCAGCATTTT. This chain connects TRBV19 to TRBJ1-5; 7 nucleotides align to TRBD1. V trimming: 9 bases; J trimming: 9 bases; junction bases outside the gene matches: 17. The CDR3 loop spans 15 amino acids. Germline V CDR1 and CDR2: LNHDA, SQIVND (reference sequence). Complete variable domain (other parts from reference TRBV19 and TRBJ1-5): DGGITQSPKYLFRKEGQNVTLSCEQNLNHDAMYWYRQDPGQGLRLIYYSQIVNDFQKGDIAEGYSVSREKKESFPLTVTSAQKNPTAFYLCASRYTGERFWPQHFGDGTRLSIL.